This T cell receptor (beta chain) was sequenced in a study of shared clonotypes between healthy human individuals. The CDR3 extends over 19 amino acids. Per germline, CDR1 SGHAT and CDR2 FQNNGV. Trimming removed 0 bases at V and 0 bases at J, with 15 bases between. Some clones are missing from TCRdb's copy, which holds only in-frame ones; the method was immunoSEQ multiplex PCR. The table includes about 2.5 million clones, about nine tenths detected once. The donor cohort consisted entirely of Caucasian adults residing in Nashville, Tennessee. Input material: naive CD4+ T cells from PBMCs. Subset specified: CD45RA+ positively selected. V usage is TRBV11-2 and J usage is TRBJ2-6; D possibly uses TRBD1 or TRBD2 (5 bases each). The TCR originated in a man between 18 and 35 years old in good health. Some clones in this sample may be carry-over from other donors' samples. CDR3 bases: TGTGCCAGCAGCTTAGATTCGGGGCCCACTCACTCTGGGGCCAACGTCCTGACTTTC. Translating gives CASSLDSGPTHSGANVLTF.